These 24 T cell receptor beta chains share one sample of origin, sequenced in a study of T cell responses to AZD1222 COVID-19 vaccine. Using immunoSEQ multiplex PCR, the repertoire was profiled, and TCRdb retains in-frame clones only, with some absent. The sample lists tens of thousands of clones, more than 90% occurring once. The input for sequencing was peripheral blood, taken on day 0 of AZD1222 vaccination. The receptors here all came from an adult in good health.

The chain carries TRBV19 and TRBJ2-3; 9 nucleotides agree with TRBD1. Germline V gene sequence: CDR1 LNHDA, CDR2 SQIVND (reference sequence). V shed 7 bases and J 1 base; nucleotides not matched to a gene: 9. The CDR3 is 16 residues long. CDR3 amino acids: CASKGTGFYGTDTQYF. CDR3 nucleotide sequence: TGTGCCAGTAAGGGGACAGGGTTTTATGGCACAGATACGCAGTATTTT.

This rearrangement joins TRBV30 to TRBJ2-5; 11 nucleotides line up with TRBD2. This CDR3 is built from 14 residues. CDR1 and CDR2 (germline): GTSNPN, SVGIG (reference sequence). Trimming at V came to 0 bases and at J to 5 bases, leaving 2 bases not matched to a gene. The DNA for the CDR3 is TGTGCCTGGAGTGTTGTAGCGGGGGGGGAGACCCAGTACTTC. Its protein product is CAWSVVAGGETQYF.

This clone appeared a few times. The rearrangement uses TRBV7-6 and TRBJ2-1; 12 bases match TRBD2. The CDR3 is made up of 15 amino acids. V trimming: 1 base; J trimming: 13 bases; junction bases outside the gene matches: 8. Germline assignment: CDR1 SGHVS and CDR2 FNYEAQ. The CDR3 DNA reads TGTGCCAGCAGCTTAGTTATCCTAGCGGGAGGGCCCCAGTTCTTC. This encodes CASSLVILAGGPQFF.

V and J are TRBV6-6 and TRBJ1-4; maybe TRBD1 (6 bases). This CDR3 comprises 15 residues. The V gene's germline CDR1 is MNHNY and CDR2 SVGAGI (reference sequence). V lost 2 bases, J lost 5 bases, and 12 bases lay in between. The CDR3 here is CASSYRGAENEKLFF. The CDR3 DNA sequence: TGTGCCAGCAGTTACCGGGGGGCGGAAAATGAAAAACTGTTTTTT.

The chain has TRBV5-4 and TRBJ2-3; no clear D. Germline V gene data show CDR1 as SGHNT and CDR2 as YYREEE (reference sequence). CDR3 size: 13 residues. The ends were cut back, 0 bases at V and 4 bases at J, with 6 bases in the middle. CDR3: CASSLEPADTQYF. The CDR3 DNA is TGTGCCAGCAGCTTGGAACCGGCAGATACGCAGTATTTT.

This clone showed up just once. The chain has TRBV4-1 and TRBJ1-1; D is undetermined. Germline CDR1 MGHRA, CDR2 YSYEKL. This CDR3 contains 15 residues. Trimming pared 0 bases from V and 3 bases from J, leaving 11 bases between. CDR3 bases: TGCGCCAGCAGCCAAGAGGTGAATTTGGACACTGAAGCTTTCTTT. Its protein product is CASSQEVNLDTEAFF.

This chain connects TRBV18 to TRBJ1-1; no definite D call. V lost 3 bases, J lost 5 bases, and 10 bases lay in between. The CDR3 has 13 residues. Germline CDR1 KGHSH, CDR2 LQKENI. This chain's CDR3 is CASSPGRGTEAFF. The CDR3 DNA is TGTGCCAGCTCACCGGGTAGAGGGACTGAAGCTTTCTTT.

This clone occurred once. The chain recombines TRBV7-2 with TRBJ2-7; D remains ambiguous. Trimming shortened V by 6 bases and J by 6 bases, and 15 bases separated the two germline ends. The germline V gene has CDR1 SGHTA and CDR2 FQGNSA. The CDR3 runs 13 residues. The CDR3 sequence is CASSFDSYAEQYF. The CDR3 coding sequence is TGTGCCAGCAGTTTCGACTCGTACGCCGAGCAGTACTTC.

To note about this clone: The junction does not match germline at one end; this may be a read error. The CDR3 DNA follows: TGTGCCATCAGGGAGTTAACCGGGACAGGGACAGATACGCAGTATTTT. Encoded protein: CAIRELTGTGTDTQYF. This rearrangement joins TRBV10-3 to TRBJ2-3; 9 bases line up with TRBD1. This CDR3 region has 16 residues. Per germline, CDR1 ENHRY and CDR2 SYGVKD.

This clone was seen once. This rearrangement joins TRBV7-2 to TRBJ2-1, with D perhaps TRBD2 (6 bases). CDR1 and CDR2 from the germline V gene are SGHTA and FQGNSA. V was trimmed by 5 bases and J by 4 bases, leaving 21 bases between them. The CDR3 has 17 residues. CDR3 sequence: CASSTQSGLARYNEQFF. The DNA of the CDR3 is TGTGCCAGCAGCACCCAGAGCGGCCTAGCGAGATACAATGAGCAGTTCTTC.

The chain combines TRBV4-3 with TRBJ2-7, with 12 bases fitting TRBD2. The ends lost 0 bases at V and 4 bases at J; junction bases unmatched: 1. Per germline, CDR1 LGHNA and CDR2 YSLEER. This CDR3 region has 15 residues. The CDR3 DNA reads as TGCGCCAGCAGCCAAGAGACTAGCGGGAGTTACGAGCAGTACTTC. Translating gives CASSQETSGSYEQYF.

The CDR3 bases are TGTGCCACCAGTGAAGCTAGATTGAGTGAGCAGTTCTTC. Its translation: CATSEARLSEQFF. J is TRBJ2-1 and V is TRBV24-1; D gene unclear. This CDR3 spans 13 amino acids. The germline V gene encodes CDR1 KGHDR and CDR2 SFDVKD. V lost 4 bases and J 9 bases, leaving 12 bases between the germline ends.

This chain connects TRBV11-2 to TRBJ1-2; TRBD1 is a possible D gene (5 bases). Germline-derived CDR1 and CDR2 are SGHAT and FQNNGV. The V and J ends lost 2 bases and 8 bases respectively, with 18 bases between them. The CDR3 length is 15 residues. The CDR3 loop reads CASSLPRWAGRGYTF. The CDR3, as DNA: TGTGCCAGCAGCTTACCGCGATGGGCGGGACGGGGCTACACCTTC.

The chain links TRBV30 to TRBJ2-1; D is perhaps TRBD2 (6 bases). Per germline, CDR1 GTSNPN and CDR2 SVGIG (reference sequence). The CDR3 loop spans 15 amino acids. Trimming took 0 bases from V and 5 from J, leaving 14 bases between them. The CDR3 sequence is CAWSVRRGIDNEQFF. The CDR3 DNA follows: TGTGCCTGGAGTGTACGACGGGGGATCGACAATGAGCAGTTCTTC.

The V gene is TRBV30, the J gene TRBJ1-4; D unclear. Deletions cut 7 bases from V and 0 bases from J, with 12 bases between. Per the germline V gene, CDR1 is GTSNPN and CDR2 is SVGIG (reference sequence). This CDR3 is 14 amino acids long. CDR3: CASGGSPTNEKLFF. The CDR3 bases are TGTGCCTCGGGAGGGAGTCCAACTAATGAAAAACTGTTTTTT.

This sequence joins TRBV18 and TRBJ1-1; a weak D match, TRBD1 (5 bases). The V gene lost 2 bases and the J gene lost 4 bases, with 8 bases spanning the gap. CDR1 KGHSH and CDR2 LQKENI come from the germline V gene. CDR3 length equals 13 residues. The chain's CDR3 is CASSPSGGTEAFF. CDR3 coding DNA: TGTGCCAGCTCACCATCCGGGGGCACTGAAGCTTTCTTT.

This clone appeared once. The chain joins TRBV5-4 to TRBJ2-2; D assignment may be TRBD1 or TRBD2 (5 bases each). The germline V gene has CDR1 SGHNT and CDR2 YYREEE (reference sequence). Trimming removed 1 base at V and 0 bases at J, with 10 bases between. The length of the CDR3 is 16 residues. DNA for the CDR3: TGTGCCAGCAGCTTGCCGGGGCAGCCGAACACCGGGGAGCTGTTTTTT. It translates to CASSLPGQPNTGELFF. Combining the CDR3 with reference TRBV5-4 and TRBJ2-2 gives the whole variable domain ETGVTQSPTHLIKTRGQQVTLRCSSQSGHNTVSWYQQALGQGPQFIFQYYREEENGRGNFPPRFSGLQFPNYSSELNVNALELDDSALYLCASSLPGQPNTGELFFGEGSRLTVL.

This CDR3 is CASSLAVEGDEQYF. CDR3 DNA sequence: TGCGCCAGCAGCTTGGCCGTAGAAGGGGACGAGCAGTACTTC. V and J are TRBV5-1 and TRBJ2-7; perhaps TRBD1 as D (5 bases). The CDR3 is 14 amino acids. The germline V gene encodes CDR1 SGHRS and CDR2 YFSETQ. Trimming removed 0 bases at V and 5 bases at J, with 12 bases between.

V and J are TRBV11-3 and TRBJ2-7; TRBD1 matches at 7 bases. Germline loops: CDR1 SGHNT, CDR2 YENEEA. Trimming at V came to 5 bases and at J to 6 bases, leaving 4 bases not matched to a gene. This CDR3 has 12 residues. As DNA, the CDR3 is TGTGCCAGCAGCCGGGACAGAGGCGAGCAGTACTTC. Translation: CASSRDRGEQYF.

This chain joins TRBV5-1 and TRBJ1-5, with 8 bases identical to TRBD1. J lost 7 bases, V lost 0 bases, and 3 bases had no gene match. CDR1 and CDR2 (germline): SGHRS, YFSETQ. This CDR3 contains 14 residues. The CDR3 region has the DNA TGCGCCAGCAGCTTGGCCCCAGGGGGCCAGCCCCAGCATTTT. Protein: CASSLAPGGQPQHF.

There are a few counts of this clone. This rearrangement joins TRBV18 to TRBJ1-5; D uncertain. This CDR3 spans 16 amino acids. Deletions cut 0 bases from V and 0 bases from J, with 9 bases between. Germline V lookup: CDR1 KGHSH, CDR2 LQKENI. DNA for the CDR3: TGTGCCAGCTCACCACCGAGCAGCAGTAGCAATCAGCCCCAGCATTTT. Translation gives CASSPPSSSSNQPQHF.

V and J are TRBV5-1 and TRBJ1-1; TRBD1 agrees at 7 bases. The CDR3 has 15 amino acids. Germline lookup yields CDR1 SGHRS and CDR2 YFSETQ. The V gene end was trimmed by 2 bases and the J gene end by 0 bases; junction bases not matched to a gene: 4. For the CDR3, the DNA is TGCGCCAGCAGCTTAGTACAGGGGATGAACACTGAAGCTTTCTTT. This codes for CASSLVQGMNTEAFF.

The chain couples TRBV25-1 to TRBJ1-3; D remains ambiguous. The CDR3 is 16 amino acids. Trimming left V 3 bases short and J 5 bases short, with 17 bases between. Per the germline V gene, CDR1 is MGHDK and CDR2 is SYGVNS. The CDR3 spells CASSDGSIFGRNTIYF. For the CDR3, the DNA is TGTGCCAGCAGTGACGGTAGTATCTTCGGGCGAAACACCATATATTTT.

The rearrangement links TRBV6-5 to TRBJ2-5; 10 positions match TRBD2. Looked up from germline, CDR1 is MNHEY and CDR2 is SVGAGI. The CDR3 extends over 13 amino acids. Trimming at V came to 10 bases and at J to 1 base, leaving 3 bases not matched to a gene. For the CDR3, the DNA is TGTGCCACTAGCGGGGGACCCCAAGAGACCCAGTACTTC. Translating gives CATSGGPQETQYF.